The 24 T cell receptor beta chains in this list originate from one sample, sequenced in a study of Ad26.COV2.S vaccination and SARS-CoV-2 variants. Using immunoSEQ multiplex PCR, the repertoire was profiled, and TCRdb retains in-frame clones only, with some absent. The sample records about 330,000 clones, roughly 90% being singletons. Treatment indicated: some 19 received Ad26.COV2.S at low or high dose, single or two shots; a few received placebo; per-sample allocation not given. Collection of the samples took place on day 63 after the first injection of vaccine or placebo. The sample in question was peripheral blood, obtained in a trial of Ad26.COV2.S vaccine versus placebo. The source of these receptors is a person aged 18-65 years who received the Ad26.COV2.S COVID-19 vaccine or a placebo.

The V gene is TRBV7-9, the J gene TRBJ2-5; weak D call: TRBD1 (6 bases). CDR1 is SEHNR and CDR2 is FQNEAQ in the germline V gene (reference sequence). The CDR3 spans 14 residues. V shed 5 bases and J shed 2 bases, with 12 bases lying between them. In DNA, the CDR3 is TGTGCCAGCAGCCCCGACAGGAATCAAGAGACCCAGTACTTC. Encoded protein: CASSPDRNQETQYF. The variable domain in full, completed from reference TRBV7-9 and TRBJ2-5, reads DTGVSQNPRHKITKRGQNVTFRCDPISEHNRLYWYRQTLGQGPEFLTYFQNEAQLEKSRLLSDRFSAERPKGSFSTLEIQRTEQGDSAMYLCASSPDRNQETQYFGPGTRLLVL.

CDR3 residues: CASSLVGTGLGQFF. Here the CDR3 DNA reads TGCGCCAGCAGCTTGGTCGGGACAGGGCTCGGGCAGTTCTTC. This chain uses TRBV5-1 with TRBJ2-1; 9 bases match TRBD1. The CDR3 runs 14 residues. Germline assignment: CDR1 SGHRS and CDR2 YFSETQ. J gave up 12 bases and V 0 bases, and 7 bases lay outside the gene matches.

This chain uses TRBV7-2 with TRBJ2-3; D is unclear. Per the germline V gene, CDR1 is SGHTA and CDR2 is FQGNSA. With 1 base removed from V and 0 bases from J, the gap between germline ends came to 8 bases. This CDR3 comprises 15 residues. CDR3 sequence reads: CASSLVVTSTDTQYF. For the CDR3, the DNA is TGTGCCAGCAGCTTAGTTGTGACTAGCACAGATACGCAGTATTTT.

This clone was detected only a few times. This chain joins TRBV4-1 and TRBJ1-6; TRBD1 is a possible D gene (5 bases). Germline CDR1 and CDR2: MGHRA and YSYEKL. The CDR3 is 14 amino acids. Trimming stripped 1 base from V and 7 bases from J, with 8 bases between. This CDR3 reads CASSQVAGNSPLHF. The CDR3 region has the DNA TGCGCCAGCAGCCAAGTTGCAGGGAATTCACCCCTCCACTTT.

The gene calls are TRBV3-1 (or the pseudogene TRBV3-2) and TRBJ2-1, with 10 bases that match TRBD2. The CDR3 has 18 amino acids. Germline V gene lookup returns CDR1 LGHDT and CDR2 YNNKEL (reference sequence). Trimming removed 0 bases from V and 4 bases from J; junction bases left unmatched: 9. The CDR3 DNA reads as TGTGCCAGCAGCCAAGATCCGGCTAGCGGGGGAGCTTACAATGAGCAGTTCTTC. Its translation: CASSQDPASGGAYNEQFF.

This chain links TRBV6-2 or TRBV6-3 with TRBJ2-1; TRBD2 aligns across 11 bases. The CDR3 is 16 residues long. Per germline, CDR1 MNHEY and CDR2 SVGEGT. V trimming: 5 bases; J trimming: 4 bases; junction bases outside the gene matches: 7. DNA for the CDR3: TGTGCCAGCAGTCCCGCCGGGACTAGCGGATACAATGAGCAGTTCTTC. Its protein product is CASSPAGTSGYNEQFF.

The CDR3 DNA reads as TGCGCCAGCAGACTCCAATCCATGAACACTGAAGCTTTCTTT. Protein product: CASRLQSMNTEAFF. The V gene is TRBV5-1, the J gene TRBJ1-1; D is unclear. The CDR3 has 14 amino acids. Trimming pared 5 bases from V and 0 bases from J, leaving 11 bases between. Germline-derived CDR1 and CDR2 are SGHRS and YFSETQ.

A single count supports this clone. The V and J genes are TRBV7-2 and TRBJ2-7; a possible D gene is TRBD1 (7 bases). Germline assignment: CDR1 SGHTA and CDR2 FQGNSA. The CDR3 is 15 amino acids. Trimming left V 3 bases short and J 1 base short, with 13 bases between. CDR3 in DNA: TGTGCCAGCAGCTTGTTACCAGGGGGGTCCTACGAGCAGTACTTC. It codes for CASSLLPGGSYEQYF. Supplemented by reference TRBV7-2 and TRBJ2-7, the full variable domain reads GAGVSQSPSNKVTEKGKDVELRCDPISGHTALYWYRQSLGQGLEFLIYFQGNSAPDKSGLPSDRFSAERTGGSVSTLTIQRTQQEDSAVYLCASSLLPGGSYEQYFGPGTRLTVT.

The chain uses TRBV13 and TRBJ1-1; TRBD1 is a possible D gene (5 bases). The germline V gene encodes CDR1 PRHDT and CDR2 FYEKMQ (reference sequence). Trimming stripped 5 bases from V and 5 bases from J, with 12 bases between. CDR3 length: 13 amino acids. The CDR3 spells CASSPRRGTEAFF. CDR3 DNA sequence: TGTGCCAGCAGCCCAAGGAGGGGAACTGAAGCTTTCTTT.

This clone came up once. The gene calls are TRBV18 and TRBJ1-1; D possibly corresponds to TRBD1 (6 bases). The germline CDR1 and CDR2 sequences are KGHSH and LQKENI. This CDR3 has 13 amino acids. The germline V and J ends were trimmed by 5 bases and 3 bases, with 10 bases remaining between them. CDR3 sequence reads: CASSLQGYTEAFF. For the CDR3, the DNA is TGTGCCAGCTCATTACAGGGCTACACTGAAGCTTTCTTT.

The chain joins TRBV7-2 to TRBJ1-5; 7 positions match TRBD1. CDR3 length: 15 amino acids. V shed 5 bases and J 2 bases; nucleotides not matched to a gene: 6. Germline CDR1 reads SGHTA; CDR2 reads FQGNSA. Here the CDR3 DNA reads TGTGCCAGCAGCCTGCAGGGGGTCGGCAATCAGCCCCAGCATTTT. Protein product: CASSLQGVGNQPQHF.

The V call is TRBV7-8, the J call TRBJ1-5; possible D gene TRBD1, 6 bases. The CDR3 length is 14 residues. Germline V gene data show CDR1 as SGHVS and CDR2 as FQNEAQ. The V gene lost 1 base and the J gene lost 6 bases, with 10 bases spanning the gap. In nucleotides, the CDR3 is TGTGCCAGCAGCTTAGTAGTGGGGGCTCAGCCCCAGCATTTT. It codes for CASSLVVGAQPQHF.

This chain connects TRBV7-2 to TRBJ2-4, with D possibly TRBD2 on 6 matching bases. Germline-derived CDR1 and CDR2 are SGHTA and FQGNSA. CDR3 length: 14 amino acids. Deletions cut 3 bases from V and 8 bases from J, with 14 bases between. The CDR3 bases are TGTGCCAGCAGCTTGGGGACTGCCAGGGACATTCAGTACTTC. Translating gives CASSLGTARDIQYF.

V gene TRBV10-3 combines with J gene TRBJ1-2; tentatively, D is TRBD1 (5 bases). V gave up 8 bases and J gave up 4 bases, with 14 bases separating them. The CDR3 length is 13 residues. CDR1 ENHRY and CDR2 SYGVKD come from the germline V gene. The chain's CDR3 is CAIHSGGVYGYTF. Written as DNA, the CDR3 is TGTGCCATCCACTCCGGGGGAGTCTATGGCTACACCTTC.

This sequence joins TRBV4-3 and TRBJ2-4; the match to TRBD2 covers 10 bases. The V segment lost 6 bases and the J segment 6 bases; nucleotides outside the gene matches: 14. This CDR3 contains 17 residues. Germline V gene data show CDR1 as LGHNA and CDR2 as YSLEER. The CDR3 region is CASSPQSAGGPANIQYF. In nucleotides, the CDR3 is TGCGCCAGCAGTCCCCAATCAGCGGGAGGGCCGGCAAACATTCAGTACTTC.

The V call is TRBV7-2, the J call TRBJ1-2; D might be TRBD1 (5 bases). The CDR3 sequence is 15 residues long. V lost 6 bases and J 6 bases, leaving 20 bases between the germline ends. The germline CDR1 and CDR2 sequences are SGHTA and FQGNSA. The CDR3 here is CASRDGGVGLDGYTF. Written as DNA, the CDR3 is TGTGCCAGCAGGGATGGGGGTGTAGGGTTAGATGGCTACACCTTC.

The V gene is TRBV6-5, the J gene TRBJ1-1; D ambiguous. The germline V and J ends were trimmed by 6 bases and 4 bases, with 9 bases remaining between them. Germline CDR1 and CDR2: MNHEY and SVGAGI. The CDR3 is 12 amino acids. For the CDR3, the DNA is TGTGCCAGCAGACCTGACGGCACTGAAGCTTTCTTT. Encoded protein: CASRPDGTEAFF.

This clone was detected once. The chain uses TRBV4-3 and TRBJ2-1; D not certain. CDR1 is LGHNA and CDR2 is YSLEER in the germline V gene. V lost 6 bases and J lost 3, with 9 bases in between. The CDR3 contains 13 residues. CDR3: CASSRALYNEQFF. The CDR3 nucleotides read TGCGCCAGCAGTAGGGCCCTCTACAATGAGCAGTTCTTC.

The chain combines TRBV11-2 with TRBJ2-5; 9 bases fit TRBD2. The CDR3 totals 16 residues. Looked up from germline, CDR1 is SGHAT and CDR2 is FQNNGV. The junction had 10 bases not matched to a gene; V was cut back by 4 bases and J by 4 bases. CDR3 nucleotide sequence: TGTGCCAGCAGCTCCTCTATGGGCGGGAGGGCAGAGACCCAGTACTTC. Translating gives CASSSSMGGRAETQYF. Full variable domain (rest looked up from reference TRBV11-2 and TRBJ2-5): EAGVAQSPRYKIIEKRQSVAFWCNPISGHATLYWYQQILGQGPKLLIQFQNNGVVDDSQLPKDRFSAERLKGVDSTLKIQPAKLEDSAVYLCASSSSMGGRAETQYFGPGTRLLVL.

The chain uses TRBV7-9 and TRBJ1-1; tentatively, D is TRBD1 (5 bases). CDR3 length: 13 residues. Germline values: CDR1 SEHNR, CDR2 FQNEAQ (reference sequence). The V end lost 10 bases, the J end lost 1 base, and 13 bases lay between the germline ends. For the CDR3, the DNA is TGTGCCACCCTCCGGGGGACGAACACTGAAGCTTTCTTT. Amino acid sequence: CATLRGTNTEAFF. Full variable domain (rest looked up from reference TRBV7-9 and TRBJ1-1): DTGVSQNPRHKITKRGQNVTFRCDPISEHNRLYWYRQTLGQGPEFLTYFQNEAQLEKSRLLSDRFSAERPKGSFSTLEIQRTEQGDSAMYLCATLRGTNTEAFFGQGTRLTVV.

The chain couples TRBV2 to TRBJ2-5; unclear D gene. The CDR3 covers 12 residues. Germline V CDR1 and CDR2: SNHLY, FYNNEI. V was trimmed by 6 bases and J by 4 bases, leaving 9 bases between them. Here the CDR3 reads CASRLEGETQYF. The CDR3 region has the DNA TGTGCCAGCAGGCTAGAAGGAGAGACCCAGTACTTC.

CDR3 protein: CASSSTYSNQPQHF. CDR3 DNA: TGTGCCAGCAGTTCAACATATAGCAATCAGCCCCAGCATTTT. The V gene is TRBV7-2, the J gene TRBJ1-5; unclear D gene. The germline V gene has CDR1 SGHTA and CDR2 FQGNSA. CDR3 size: 14 residues. Trimming left V 6 bases short and J 0 bases short, with 9 bases between.

V and J are TRBV15 and TRBJ2-3, with D perhaps TRBD2 (6 bases). The V end was cut by 1 base, the J end by 0 bases, with 11 bases between. The CDR3 loop spans 16 amino acids. In germline, CDR1 is LNHNV, CDR2 YYDKDF (reference sequence). CDR3 protein: CATSRVGGSSTDTQYF. As DNA, the CDR3 is TGTGCCACCAGCAGAGTCGGGGGTTCAAGCACAGATACGCAGTATTTT.

The chain couples TRBV28 to TRBJ1-1, with D possibly TRBD1 on 6 matching bases. Trimming shortened V by 6 bases and J by 3 bases, and 17 bases separated the two germline ends. In germline, CDR1 is MDHEN, CDR2 SYDVKM. This CDR3 is built from 15 residues. In DNA, the CDR3 is TGTGCCAGCAGCAAATCGACAGGCCCTTACACTGAAGCTTTCTTT. This translates into CASSKSTGPYTEAFF.